This T cell receptor (beta chain) was sequenced for a study of cytomegalovirus exposure and HLA in healthy donors. Across the whole study: A prior analysis found about 110 million unique TCR beta sequences from some 200 million T cells.

CDR1 is LGHNA, CDR2 YSLEER, per germline. V was trimmed by 7 bases and J by 2 bases, leaving 14 bases between them. This CDR3 region has 15 residues. Study-level results: In a later analysis, DRB1 alleles had the most associated TCRs; HLA-C alleles the fewest.

PCR primers comprised 60 Vbeta and 13 Jbeta primers. Assay: immunoSEQ multiplex PCR; the TCRdb copy retains only in-frame clones and omits some. Here the sample spans approximately 110,000 clones, 13% to 15% being singletons. This clone was observed a handful of times. Its target is unknown. V gene TRBV4-3 combines with J gene TRBJ2-2, with D possibly matching TRBD2 (5 bases). Sequences were obtained from PBMCs. This TCR was sampled from a female donor in good health and CMV-seronegative. The CDR3 sequence is CASKILADNTGELFF. CDR3 in DNA: TGCGCCAGCAAGATCCTAGCAGATAACACCGGGGAGCTGTTTTTT.